Below, 29 T cell receptor beta chains from the same sample are listed, as sequenced in a study of vaccination effects on CD4 cells after COVID-19. This table comes from immunoSEQ multiplex PCR, and its TCRdb copy is limited to in-frame clones, with some not included. The sample yields about 66,000 clones, roughly three quarters seen once. Pools of viral peptides were used by the ViraFEST assay to expand antigen-specific CD4+ T cells ahead of sequencing. Subsequent to a culture period of 10 days, CD4+ T cells were isolated. The vaccine given was either BNT162b2 or mRNA-1273, in two doses. These receptors' targets are unknown. The sample consisted of CD4+ T cells from PBMCs cultured with HCoV-OC43 spike peptides, taken after COVID-19 vaccination. The subset was: HCoV-OC43 spike overlapping peptide pool stimulation. Receptors originate from a human donor who received a COVID-19 vaccine.

The rearrangement uses TRBV7-8 and TRBJ2-5; 8 nucleotides agree with TRBD1. After removal of 5 bases from V and 2 bases from J, the junction contained 4 bases not matched to a gene. The V gene's germline CDR1 is SGHVS and CDR2 FQNEAQ. The CDR3 is 14 residues long. The CDR3 coding sequence is TGTGCCAGCAGCCCCCGGACAGGGCAAGAGACCCAGTACTTC. Encoded protein: CASSPRTGQETQYF.

The V call is TRBV5-1, the J call TRBJ2-1; TRBD2 matches 15 bases. Germline V CDR1 and CDR2: SGHRS, YFSETQ. This CDR3 spans 18 amino acids. V was clipped by 3 bases and J by 2 bases; unmatched bases: 6. In DNA form, the CDR3 reads TGCGCCAGCAGCTGGACTAGCGGGGGGGCCAACGCCTACAATGAGCAGTTCTTC. Protein: CASSWTSGGANAYNEQFF.

This sequence joins TRBV5-1 and TRBJ2-1; D might be TRBD2 (6 bases). Trimming took off 4 bases at V and 3 bases at J, with 14 bases between the two ends. CDR1 and CDR2 from the germline V gene are SGHRS and YFSETQ. CDR3 length: 15 residues. The CDR3 DNA follows: TGCGCCAGCAGCCCCGGGGCTAGCGACTACAATGAGCAGTTCTTC. Translating it yields CASSPGASDYNEQFF.

A few counts support this clone. CDR3 sequence (DNA): TGTGCCAGCAGCTTAGATGGAGGGGGTACGGCATATGGCTACACCTTC. It translates to CASSLDGGGTAYGYTF. This rearrangement joins TRBV11-2 to TRBJ1-2; D might be TRBD1 (6 bases). Trimming shortened V by 0 bases and J by 5 bases, and 16 bases separated the two germline ends. The CDR3 covers 16 residues. Germline CDR1 is SGHAT and CDR2 is FQNNGV.

V is TRBV30 and J is TRBJ1-4, with D tentatively TRBD1 (5 bases). V was clipped by 0 bases and J by 8 bases, with 13 bases between them. The germline gives CDR1 GTSNPN, CDR2 SVGIG (reference sequence). The CDR3 is 14 residues long. The CDR3 protein is CAWSVAARGEKLFF. DNA for the CDR3: TGTGCCTGGAGTGTAGCGGCGAGGGGCGAAAAACTGTTTTTT.

The chain couples TRBV6-2 or TRBV6-3 to TRBJ1-5; no definite D call. Between the trimmed V and J ends, which lost 2 bases and 0 bases, there was a span of 11 bases. The V gene's germline CDR1 is MNHEY and CDR2 SVGEGT. The CDR3 covers 16 residues. The CDR3 is CASSYARAYSNQPQHF. The CDR3 nucleotides read TGTGCCAGCAGTTACGCAAGGGCTTATAGCAATCAGCCCCAGCATTTT.

The V call is TRBV27, the J call TRBJ2-3, with D possibly being TRBD2 (5 bases). CDR3 length equals 13 residues. V was cut by 3 bases and J by 4 bases, with 8 bases left in between. CDR1 and CDR2 from the germline V gene are MNHEY and SMNVEV (reference sequence). The CDR3 region has the DNA TGTGCCAGCAGTTTGGGCGGGTCAGATACGCAGTATTTT. Translating it yields CASSLGGSDTQYF.

This clone was counted between two and nine times. This chain links TRBV6-2 or TRBV6-3 with TRBJ1-2; possible D gene TRBD1, 5 bases. CDR1 and CDR2 (germline): MNHEY, SVGEGT. The CDR3 contains 14 residues. Trimming shortened V by 6 bases and J by 4 bases, and 15 bases separated the two germline ends. The CDR3 spells CASSRGTAPYGYTF. The CDR3 DNA is TGTGCCAGCAGCCGTGGGACTGCCCCCTATGGCTACACCTTC.

The gene calls are TRBV27 and TRBJ2-1; D unresolved. The germline V gene encodes CDR1 MNHEY and CDR2 SMNVEV (reference sequence). Trimming pared 3 bases from V and 5 bases from J, leaving 14 bases between. The CDR3 spans 15 residues. The DNA for the CDR3 is TGTGCCAGCAGTTTCAGGCCTATAGGCCACAATGAGCAGTTCTTC. Amino acids: CASSFRPIGHNEQFF.

This sequence joins TRBV15 and TRBJ1-1; 9 bases fit TRBD1. The CDR3 contains 19 residues. Germline V lookup: CDR1 LNHNV, CDR2 YYDKDF (reference sequence). V shed 0 bases and J 5 bases; nucleotides not matched to a gene: 16. The CDR3 sequence: CATSRDRSGTGSFSTEAFF. The CDR3 coding sequence is TGTGCCACCAGCAGAGATCGTTCCGGGACAGGGAGTTTCAGTACTGAAGCTTTCTTT.

This chain connects TRBV7-2 to TRBJ1-1, with D maybe TRBD1 (5 bases). From germline, CDR1 is SGHTA and CDR2 FQGNSA. The CDR3 spans 15 residues. V lost 8 bases to trimming and J lost 10 bases, with 26 bases between them. In DNA form, the CDR3 reads TGTGCCAGCCTACGAGGGGTCTTAGGCGTCGGTGGAGCTTTCTTT. Amino acid sequence: CASLRGVLGVGGAFF.

The chain employs TRBV18 and TRBJ2-1; D is tentatively TRBD1 or TRBD2 (6 bases each). Germline V gene sequence: CDR1 KGHSH, CDR2 LQKENI. The V and J ends lost 4 bases and 15 bases respectively, with 13 bases between them. The CDR3 contains 11 residues. CDR3 residues: CASSQPGEAFF. The CDR3 bases are TGTGCCAGCTCACAACCAGGGGAGGCGTTCTTC.

This clone was observed once. The genes are TRBV5-6 and TRBJ2-7, with 8 positions matching TRBD2. CDR1 is SGHDT, CDR2 YYEEEE, per germline. The V segment lost 2 bases and the J segment 2 bases; nucleotides outside the gene matches: 6. The CDR3 extends over 15 amino acids. Here the CDR3 DNA reads TGTGCCAGCAGCTTTAAGGGACTAGAACCCTACGAGCAGTACGTC. Amino acids: CASSFKGLEPYEQYV.

This clone was observed a single time. The rearrangement joins TRBV7-8 to TRBJ2-7, with a tentative D call TRBD1 (6 bases). CDR1 and CDR2 (germline): SGHVS, FQNEAQ. Trimming removed 5 bases at V and 4 bases at J, with 12 bases between. CDR3 length: 13 residues. CDR3 sequence: CASSPDSLYEQYV. The CDR3 DNA is TGTGCCAGCAGCCCGGACAGTCTATACGAGCAGTACGTC.

The chain couples TRBV24-1 to TRBJ1-2; D is perhaps TRBD1 (5 bases). Germline CDR1 reads KGHDR; CDR2 reads SFDVKD. This CDR3 is 15 amino acids long. The ends were cut back, 2 bases at V and 1 base at J, with 10 bases in the middle. CDR3: CATSDSGGSNYGYTF. The CDR3 DNA reads TGTGCCACCAGTGATTCGGGGGGGAGTAACTATGGCTACACCTTC.

The V and J genes are TRBV6-1 and TRBJ1-5; D may be TRBD1 (5 bases). This CDR3 region has 14 residues. V lost 3 bases, J lost 8 bases, and 14 bases lay in between. Germline V gene sequence: CDR1 MNHNS, CDR2 SASEGT. The CDR3 here is CASSDGGGSKPQHF. CDR3 nucleotide sequence: TGTGCCAGCAGTGATGGGGGGGGGTCGAAGCCCCAGCATTTT.

The chain is built from TRBV7-2 and TRBJ1-2; a weak D match, TRBD1 (5 bases). From germline, CDR1 is SGHTA and CDR2 FQGNSA. CDR3 length equals 15 residues. V gave up 1 base and J gave up 6 bases, with 15 bases separating them. CDR3 coding DNA: TGTGCCAGCAGCTTAGTACGAGGAGGGGCGGATGGCTACACCTTC. Protein product: CASSLVRGGADGYTF.

The V and J genes are TRBV5-1 and TRBJ1-3; 7 bases match TRBD1. Germline trimming cut 4 bases from V and 0 bases from J; bases unmatched to any gene: 1. From germline, CDR1 is SGHRS and CDR2 YFSETQ. There are 14 residues in the CDR3. The CDR3 region has the DNA TGCGCCAGCAGCCCAGGGGGCTCTGGAAACACCATATATTTT. Its protein product is CASSPGGSGNTIYF.

The chain employs TRBV6-4 and TRBJ2-2; TRBD2 is a possible D gene (6 bases). CDR3 length: 15 amino acids. Trimming took off 8 bases at V and 7 bases at J, with 20 bases between the two ends. Germline loops: CDR1 MRHNA, CDR2 SNTAGT. The CDR3 loop is CASGSAGSGVGELFF. As DNA, the CDR3 is TGTGCCAGCGGTTCAGCGGGCTCGGGGGTCGGGGAGCTGTTTTTT.

This clone is a singleton in its sample. The CDR3: CASSYSLQNTEAFF. For the CDR3, the DNA is TGTGCCAGCAGCTATAGCTTACAGAACACTGAAGCTTTCTTT. V and J are TRBV21-1 and TRBJ1-1. TRBV21-1 constitutes a pseudogene. CDR3 length equals 14 residues.

The chain combines TRBV2 with TRBJ2-5; D is uncertain. Trimming shortened V by 4 bases and J by 4 bases, and 7 bases separated the two germline ends. This CDR3 has 12 amino acids. Germline lookup yields CDR1 SNHLY and CDR2 FYNNEI. The CDR3 bases are TGTGCCAGCAGTGTTTTGACAGAGACCCAGTACTTC. Encoded protein: CASSVLTETQYF.

This clone appeared once. This rearrangement joins TRBV7-9 to TRBJ2-6; D may match TRBD1 or TRBD2 (5 bases each). The ends were cut back, 2 bases at V and 2 bases at J, with 10 bases in the middle. CDR3 length: 16 amino acids. Germline CDR1 reads SEHNR; CDR2 reads FQNEAQ (reference sequence). As DNA, the CDR3 is TGTGCCAGCAGCTTATGGGGGAACGCTGGGGCCAACGTCCTGACTTTC. Translation gives CASSLWGNAGANVLTF.

The chain carries TRBV27 and TRBJ2-1; 8 bases agree with TRBD1. CDR1 is MNHEY, CDR2 SMNVEV, per germline (reference sequence). V was pared by 2 bases and J by 2 bases, with 11 bases of the junction left unmatched. The CDR3 spans 18 residues. CDR3: CASSLQDRAPLPYNEQFF. The CDR3 nucleotides read TGTGCCAGCAGTTTACAGGACAGGGCCCCTTTACCCTACAATGAGCAGTTCTTC.

The J gene is TRBJ1-5, the V gene TRBV5-1; the match to TRBD1 covers 7 bases. Per the germline V gene, CDR1 is SGHRS and CDR2 is YFSETQ. V trimming: 0 bases; J trimming: 6 bases; junction bases outside the gene matches: 24. The CDR3 covers 21 residues. The DNA of the CDR3 is TGCGCCAGCAGCTTGGAAGATCAGGGGGAGGTGAGGGAAAGGATAACTCAGCCCCAGCATTTT. Translating gives CASSLEDQGEVRERITQPQHF.

This chain connects TRBV5-6 to TRBJ1-2; D gene ambiguous. The germline V and J ends were trimmed by 2 bases and 2 bases, with 22 bases remaining between them. CDR1 is SGHDT and CDR2 is YYEEEE in the germline V gene. The CDR3 spans 18 residues. The DNA of the CDR3 is TGTGCCAGCAGCTTTAGTCTCAGGTCCGCCGTCTCCAACTATGGCTACACCTTC. Its translation: CASSFSLRSAVSNYGYTF.

The V call is TRBV25-1, the J call TRBJ1-6; weak D call: TRBD1 (6 bases). CDR3 size: 13 residues. V lost 6 bases and J lost 10, with 13 bases in between. Germline V gene sequence: CDR1 MGHDK, CDR2 SYGVNS. CDR3 DNA: TGTGCCAGCAGAGGGACATCTTCCTCACCCCTCCACTTT. This sequence encodes CASRGTSSSPLHF.

This sequence joins TRBV4-2 and TRBJ2-3, with D unresolved. Trimming took 1 base from V and 5 from J, leaving 13 bases between them. From germline, CDR1 is LGHNA and CDR2 YNFKEQ. This CDR3 has 15 amino acids. CDR3 amino acids: CASSQVVGQVDTQYF. The CDR3, as DNA: TGTGCCAGCAGCCAAGTGGTGGGTCAAGTAGATACGCAGTATTTT.

This clone was counted only a few times. The chain is built from TRBV4-3 and TRBJ1-4, with no clear D. The germline gives CDR1 LGHNA, CDR2 YSLEER. V was cut by 0 bases and J by 13 bases, with 9 bases left in between. The CDR3 is made up of 12 amino acids. The CDR3 coding sequence is TGCGCCAGCAGCCAAGATAGATATAGACTGTTTTTT. Encoded protein: CASSQDRYRLFF.

The rearrangement uses TRBV28 and TRBJ2-3; tentatively, D is TRBD2 (6 bases). V lost 4 bases, J lost 1 base, and 12 bases lay in between. This CDR3 has 15 amino acids. Germline-derived CDR1 and CDR2 are MDHEN and SYDVKM. The CDR3 region has the DNA TGTGCCAGCAGTTCACCGGGACTCGGCACAGATACGCAGTATTTT. The encoded protein is CASSSPGLGTDTQYF.